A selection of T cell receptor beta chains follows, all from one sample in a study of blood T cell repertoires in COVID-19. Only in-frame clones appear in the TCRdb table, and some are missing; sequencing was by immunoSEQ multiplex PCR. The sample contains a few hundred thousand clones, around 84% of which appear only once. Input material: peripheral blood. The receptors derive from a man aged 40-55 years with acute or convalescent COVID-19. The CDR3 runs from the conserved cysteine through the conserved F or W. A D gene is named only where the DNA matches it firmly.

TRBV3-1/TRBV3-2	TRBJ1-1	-	TGTGCCAGCAGCCTACTGGACTCGAACACTGAAGCTTTCTTT	CASSLLDSNTEAFF
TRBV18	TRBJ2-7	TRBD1	TGTGCCAGCTGCACAGGGGGCTGGGGCGAGCAGTACTTC	CASCTGGWGEQYF
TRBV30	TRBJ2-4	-	TGTGCCTGGTATCACCCTGACAGTGGGAACATTCAGTACTTC	CAWYHPDSGNIQYF
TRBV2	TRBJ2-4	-	TGTGCCAGCAGAAAGGGGGGGGCCGAAAACATTCAGTACTTC	CASRKGGAENIQYF
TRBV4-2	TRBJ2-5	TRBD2	TGTGCCAGCAGCCAAGTTCGAGCGGGGGGAGGCGAAAAGACCCAGTACTTC	CASSQVRAGGGEKTQYF
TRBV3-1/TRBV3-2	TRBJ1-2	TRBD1	TGTGCCAGCAGCCCAGACCCACAGGGGAGGAGTGGCTACACCTTC	CASSPDPQGRSGYTF
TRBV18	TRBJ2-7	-	TGTGCCAGCTCACCACGGGAGGCCTACGAGCAGTACTTC	CASSPREAYEQYF
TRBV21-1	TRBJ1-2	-	TGTGCCAGCGGAGCAGGGGCCGCCATAATACCTAACTATGGCTACACCTTC	CASGAGAAIIPNYGYTF
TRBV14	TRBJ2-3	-	TGTGCCAGCAGCTTAGATCCGTATACGCAGTATTTT	CASSLDPYTQYF
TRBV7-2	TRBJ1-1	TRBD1	TGTGCCAGCAGTCTTTTGGGTGGGACAGGTGGGATCACTGAAGCTTTCTTT	CASSLLGGTGGITEAFF
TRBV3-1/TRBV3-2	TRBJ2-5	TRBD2	TGTGCCAGCAGCCCCGGACTAGCGGGGGCTCGGGCGGAGACCCAGTACTTC	CASSPGLAGARAETQYF